Below, one T cell receptor (beta chain) is given with its context. Its antigen is still unknown. The data stem from a study of T-cell memory formation after mild COVID-19. V lost 7 bases and J lost 2, with 17 bases in between. CDR3 length equals 14 residues. CDR1 and CDR2 (germline): DFQATT, SNEGSKA (reference sequence). Notes on the study in general: Mainly in CM and EM were contracting CD4+ clones; CD8+ were in EMRA.

Each CDR3 protein is one row after TCRdb ran MiXCR on the 5' RACE reads. The data show 350,000 to 400,000 distinct CDR3 sequences, about 21% seen once. This TCR was recovered from an adult woman who had mild COVID-19 (a few samples of this study predate the infection). Cell type and time point are not known. Sequencing was carried out using PBMCs or a T cell subset sorted from them (not recorded which). This chain connects TRBV20-1 to TRBJ1-1, with D uncertain. In DNA form, the CDR3 reads TGCAGTGTTACCCAACGGGGATATAACACTGAAGCTTTCTTT. It specifies CSVTQRGYNTEAFF.